This T cell receptor (beta chain) comes out of a study of shared clonotypes between healthy human individuals. Study-wide results and caveats: Sampling included only blood; tissue repertoires likely differ. Larger estimated richness was generally seen in naive subsets than in memory subsets.

The ends were cut back, 6 bases at V and 0 bases at J, with 15 bases in the middle. The CDR3 length is 16 residues. The V gene's germline CDR1 is SEHNR and CDR2 FQNEAQ (reference sequence). Comment on this clone: Its antigen is undetermined.

Terminally differentiated effector memory CD45RA+ cells were left out of the naive CD8 fraction, which was CD45RO-negative and positively selected for CCR7. Donors were healthy HIV-negative adults without recently reported acute infections or vaccinations. The protocol was immunoSEQ multiplex PCR, while the TCRdb copy is restricted to in-frame clones and leaves out a portion. The repertoire holds roughly 2,000,000 clones, with about 93% as singletons. The chain employs TRBV7-9 and TRBJ1-3, with D hard to call. This TCR was recovered from a man aged 18-30 years in good health. Some clones in this sample may be carry-over from other donors' samples. The sequenced sample consisted of naive CD8+ T cells from PBMCs. This CDR3 reads CASRPTGMSSGNTIYF. In nucleotides, the CDR3 is TGTGCCAGCAGGCCGACGGGGATGAGCTCTGGAAACACCATATATTTT.